One sample yielded the 2 T cell receptor beta chains listed below, sequenced in a study of Ad26.COV2.S vaccination and SARS-CoV-2 variants. Generated by immunoSEQ multiplex PCR, the TCRdb table keeps only in-frame clones and is missing some. The sample includes roughly 300,000 clones, about 88% of them seen just once. As to treatment: some 19 received Ad26.COV2.S at low or high dose, single or two shots; several received placebo; per-sample allocation not given. Day 63 following the first vaccine or placebo injection was when the samples were taken. Sequences were derived from peripheral blood, sampled in a trial of Ad26.COV2.S vaccine versus placebo. The receptors derive from a person aged 18-60 years who received the Ad26.COV2.S COVID-19 vaccine or a placebo.

The chain uses TRBV13 and TRBJ2-1; D call uncertain. The CDR3 length is 14 residues. Germline V gene sequence: CDR1 PRHDT, CDR2 FYEKMQ (reference sequence). Trimming stripped 2 bases from V and 2 bases from J, with 7 bases between. CDR3 sequence: CASSLRVPYNEQFF. DNA for the CDR3: TGTGCCAGCAGCTTAAGGGTTCCCTACAATGAGCAGTTCTTC. Together with reference TRBV13 and TRBJ2-1, the CDR3 gives the full variable domain: AAGVIQSPRHLIKEKRETATLKCYPIPRHDTVYWYQQGPGQDPQFLISFYEKMQSDKGSIPDRFSAQQFSDYHSELNMSSLELGDSALYFCASSLRVPYNEQFFGPGTRLTVL.

This sequence joins TRBV9 and TRBJ2-7; TRBD1 aligns across 11 bases. The CDR3 loop spans 15 amino acids. With 4 bases clipped from V and 5 bases from J, the junction kept 8 bases outside the gene matches. CDR1 and CDR2 from the germline V gene are SGDLS and YYNGEE. In nucleotides, the CDR3 is TGTGCCAGCAGCCCGAAGGGACAGGGGGACAACGAGCAGTACTTC. It yields the protein CASSPKGQGDNEQYF.